This T cell receptor (beta chain) is drawn from a study of cytomegalovirus exposure and HLA in healthy donors. Profiled with immunoSEQ multiplex PCR; TCRdb holds only in-frame clones, not every one. The data show about 110,000 clones, approximately 89% seen once. This clonotype was obtained from a woman between 18 and 30 years old in good health and CMV-seronegative. Sequenced: PBMCs.

Written as DNA, the CDR3 is TGTGCCAGCAGCTTCCTGGGGCAGGGAATTGGCTCCAAGTACTTC. Translation: CASSFLGQGIGSKYF. The chain joins TRBV5-6 to TRBJ2-5, with D tentatively TRBD1 (5 bases). The CDR3 has 15 amino acids. The V end was cut by 2 bases, the J end by 12 bases, with 23 bases between. In germline, CDR1 is SGHDT, CDR2 YYEEEE. Filled out from reference TRBV5-6 and TRBJ2-5, the complete variable domain reads DAGVTQSPTHLIKTRGQQVTLRCSPKSGHDTVSWYQQALGQGPQFIFQYYEEEERQRGNFPDRFSGHQFPNYSSELNVNALLLGDSALYLCASSFLGQGIGSKYFGPGTRLLVL.